This TCR beta chain was sequenced for a study of shared clonotypes between healthy human individuals. As for this clone: The target antigen is unknown. The same CDR3 arises from other DNA sequences in this sample as well.

Points from the study as a whole: Read depth was anticipated to influence clonotype sharing among donors. In contrast to clonotypes shared by all four donors, non-shared clonotypes had lower generation probabilities. The rarefaction results pointed to incomplete sorted-subset sequencing despite large depth.

Trimming pared 3 bases from V and 1 base from J, leaving 17 bases between. Per germline, CDR1 SGHTA and CDR2 FQGNSA. CDR3 length: 17 amino acids. For each subset, genomic DNA was distributed in equal portions over several immunoSEQ plates. Sequencing used immunoSEQ multiplex PCR; TCRdb keeps in-frame clones, though not all of them. This table has around 2,000,000 clones, 90% to 95% appearing once. V and J are TRBV7-2 and TRBJ2-3; TRBD1 might be the D (6 bases). This sequence originates from a young man in good health. Material: naive CD4+ T cells sorted from blood. Noted subset: CD45RA+ positively selected. This CDR3 reads CASSLGASGSGTDTQYF. In DNA form, the CDR3 reads TGTGCCAGCAGCTTGGGGGCCTCGGGTAGCGGCACAGATACGCAGTATTTT.